These 23 T cell receptor beta chains originate from one sample sequenced in a study of cytomegalovirus exposure and HLA in healthy donors. The primer mix had 60 Vbeta and 13 Jbeta primers. TCRdb's copy holds only in-frame clones and misses some; the assay was immunoSEQ multiplex PCR. This table lists 55,000 to 80,000 clones. Source material: PBMCs. Receptors were obtained from a man aged 40-49 years in good health and CMV-seronegative.

V gene TRBV4-1 combines with J gene TRBJ2-7, with 12 nucleotides matching TRBD1. After removal of 4 bases from V and 2 bases from J, the junction contained 6 bases not matched to a gene. From germline, CDR1 is MGHRA and CDR2 YSYEKL. CDR3 length: 16 residues. This chain's CDR3 is CASSLSRDRGPYEQYF. The CDR3 DNA follows: TGCGCCAGCAGCCTATCCCGGGACAGGGGGCCCTACGAGCAGTACTTC.

This rearrangement joins TRBV5-1 to TRBJ1-6; D unresolved. Trimming took off 4 bases at V and 2 bases at J, with 10 bases between the two ends. Germline CDR1 and CDR2: SGHRS and YFSETQ. The CDR3 extends over 15 amino acids. CDR3 nucleotides: TGCGCCAGCAGCCTGGATGGCCCCTATAATTCACCCCTCCACTTT. This gives the protein CASSLDGPYNSPLHF.

The chain employs TRBV13 and TRBJ1-4, with D possibly matching TRBD1 (6 bases). From germline, CDR1 is PRHDT and CDR2 FYEKMQ (reference sequence). The V and J ends lost 3 bases and 5 bases respectively, with 10 bases between them. The CDR3 loop spans 14 amino acids. For the CDR3, the DNA is TGTGCCAGCAGCTTCGGACAGACAAATGAAAAACTGTTTTTT. Translated, it gives CASSFGQTNEKLFF.

J is TRBJ1-1 and V is TRBV30; unclear D gene. V gave up 5 bases and J gave up 1 base, with 11 bases separating them. Per the germline V gene, CDR1 is GTSNPN and CDR2 is SVGIG (reference sequence). CDR3 size: 13 residues. The CDR3 region has the DNA TGTGCCTGGGTGAACCGGGAGAACACTGAAGCTTTCTTT. This encodes CAWVNRENTEAFF. The whole variable domain, filled in from reference TRBV30 and TRBJ1-1, reads SQTIHQWPATLVQPVGSPLSLECTVEGTSNPNLYWYRQAAGRGLQLLFYSVGIGQISSEVPQNLSASRPQDRQFILSSKKLLLSDSGFYLCAWVNRENTEAFFGQGTRLTVV.

Notes on this clone: Other nucleotide sequences in the sample specify the same CDR3. The chain recombines TRBV7-9 with TRBJ2-7, with D tentatively TRBD1 (6 bases). Germline V lookup: CDR1 SEHNR, CDR2 FQNEAQ (reference sequence). The CDR3 totals 14 residues. Trimming removed 0 bases from V and 1 base from J, with 7 bases in between. The CDR3: CASSLAGGSYEQYF. The CDR3 DNA sequence: TGTGCCAGCAGCTTAGCAGGGGGATCCTACGAGCAGTACTTC.

The chain uses TRBV19 and TRBJ2-1; 10 bases line up with TRBD1. The CDR3 is 14 residues long. Per germline, CDR1 LNHDA and CDR2 SQIVND (reference sequence). With V trimmed by 6 bases and J by 2 bases, 1 base remained unmatched. The CDR3 DNA follows: TGTGCCAGTAGGACAGGGGGCCCCTACAATGAGCAGTTCTTC. Its protein product is CASRTGGPYNEQFF.

The V call is TRBV5-4, the J call TRBJ2-5; TRBD1 matches at 7 bases. Germline CDR1 is SGHNT and CDR2 is YYREEE (reference sequence). Trimming at V came to 4 bases and at J to 1 base, leaving 4 bases not matched to a gene. The CDR3 loop spans 14 amino acids. The CDR3 DNA is TGTGCCAGCAGCACACAGGGGTCCCAAGAGACCCAGTACTTC. Amino acid sequence: CASSTQGSQETQYF.

The V and J genes are TRBV4-2 and TRBJ1-3, with D unresolved. From germline, CDR1 is LGHNA and CDR2 YNFKEQ. V was trimmed by 0 bases and J by 0 bases, leaving 3 bases between them. The CDR3 is 14 residues long. CDR3 sequence reads: CASSQDLSGNTIYF. DNA of the CDR3: TGTGCCAGCAGCCAAGACCTCTCTGGAAACACCATATATTTT.

The V gene is TRBV28, the J gene TRBJ1-2, with D tentatively TRBD1 (5 bases). Per germline, CDR1 MDHEN and CDR2 SYDVKM. The V gene lost 5 bases and the J gene lost 6 bases, with 19 bases spanning the gap. This CDR3 region has 15 residues. The CDR3 DNA follows: TGTGCCAGCAGTCGCAGGGCCATCGCTTACCATGGCTACACCTTC. Translated, it gives CASSRRAIAYHGYTF.

The chain recombines TRBV18 with TRBJ2-7; 10 bases are a match to TRBD1. Germline lookup yields CDR1 KGHSH and CDR2 LQKENI. The CDR3 totals 14 residues. The J segment lost 4 bases and the V segment lost 4 bases, leaving 4 bases of the junction unmatched. The CDR3 DNA reads TGTGCCAGCTCACTCCGACAGGGGGCGTACGAGCAGTACTTC. It translates to CASSLRQGAYEQYF. The entire variable domain, with the rest obtained from reference TRBV18 and TRBJ2-7, is as follows: NAGVMQNPRHLVRRRGQEARLRCSPMKGHSHVYWYRQLPEEGLKFMVYLQKENIIDESGMPKERFSAEFPKEGPSILRIQQVVRGDSAAYFCASSLRQGAYEQYFGPGTRLTVT.

CDR3 residues: CASRTTDQPQHF. The CDR3 bases are TGTGCCAGCAGGACTACAGATCAGCCCCAGCATTTT. The rearrangement links TRBV6-1 to TRBJ1-5; D uncertain. Germline values: CDR1 MNHNS, CDR2 SASEGT. The length of the CDR3 is 12 residues. The V end lost 6 bases, the J end lost 5 bases, and 8 bases lay between the germline ends.

The chain links TRBV6-6 to TRBJ2-7, with D maybe TRBD1 (5 bases). The CDR3 totals 14 residues. V was trimmed by 0 bases and J by 1 base, leaving 7 bases between them. CDR1 and CDR2 from the germline V gene are MNHNY and SVGAGI (reference sequence). Written as DNA, the CDR3 is TGTGCCAGCAGTTACTCCGACAGATCCTACGAGCAGTACTTC. Its protein is CASSYSDRSYEQYF.

On this clone itself: Mismatch with germline at one junction end may stem from a read error. The chain links TRBV18 to TRBJ2-1; 7 bases agree with TRBD2. Germline CDR1 reads KGHSH; CDR2 reads LQKENI. CDR3 length: 16 amino acids. In DNA, the CDR3 is TGTGCCAGCTCACCCGTGGGAGGGTTCTCCGACAATGAGCAGTTCTTC. Residues: CASSPVGGFSDNEQFF.

V is TRBV7-2 and J is TRBJ1-1; 9 nucleotides line up with TRBD1. This CDR3 contains 15 residues. Germline values: CDR1 SGHTA, CDR2 FQGNSA. The trim removed 1 base at V and 1 base at J, leaving 1 base unmatched. The CDR3 nucleotides are TGTGCCAGCAGCTTAGGGGGACAGGGGAACACTGAAGCTTTCTTT. Amino acid sequence: CASSLGGQGNTEAFF.

This chain uses TRBV6-4 with TRBJ1-1; TRBD1 agrees at 7 bases. The ends lost 5 bases at V and 1 base at J; junction bases unmatched: 7. Germline V lookup: CDR1 MRHNA, CDR2 SNTAGT. The CDR3 is 15 residues long. The CDR3 nucleotides are TGTGCCAGCAGTCCTTCCGGGACAGCGAACACTGAAGCTTTCTTT. This translates into CASSPSGTANTEAFF.

The chain recombines TRBV6-5 with TRBJ2-1; tentative D call: TRBD2 (7 bases). V was trimmed by 4 bases and J by 9 bases, leaving 16 bases between them. This CDR3 spans 14 amino acids. Germline lookup yields CDR1 MNHEY and CDR2 SVGAGI. The CDR3, as DNA: TGTGCCAGCAGTTTAGGGGGACTATTCGGTGAGCAGTTCTTC. Translation: CASSLGGLFGEQFF.

The V and J genes are TRBV5-1 and TRBJ1-4, with unresolved D. The CDR3 runs 16 residues. Germline V gene data show CDR1 as SGHRS and CDR2 as YFSETQ. The germline V and J ends were trimmed by 2 bases and 3 bases, with 14 bases remaining between them. The CDR3 region is CASSFSGGGSNEKLFF. CDR3 nucleotides: TGCGCCAGCAGCTTTTCGGGTGGAGGGTCTAATGAAAAACTGTTTTTT.

Note on this clone: At the DNA level, this CDR3 is encoded by other sequences in the same sample as well. J is TRBJ2-3 and V is TRBV10-3, with 7 positions matching TRBD1. The CDR3 spans 14 residues. Trimming removed 2 bases from V and 2 bases from J; junction bases left unmatched: 1. Germline values: CDR1 ENHRY, CDR2 SYGVKD. The CDR3 nucleotides read TGTGCCATCAGTGAGGGACAGGACACAGATACGCAGTATTTT. Amino acid sequence: CAISEGQDTDTQYF.

This chain joins TRBV19 and TRBJ1-5, with D possibly being TRBD1 (6 bases). V gave up 2 bases and J gave up 0 bases, with 20 bases separating them. The CDR3 has 19 amino acids. Germline V CDR1 and CDR2: LNHDA, SQIVND (reference sequence). CDR3 amino acids: CASSITTPGEGYSNQPQHF. The DNA of the CDR3 is TGTGCCAGTAGTATAACGACTCCAGGGGAAGGTTATAGCAATCAGCCCCAGCATTTT.

V and J are TRBV27 and TRBJ1-5; weak D call: TRBD1 (6 bases). Germline V gene lookup returns CDR1 MNHEY and CDR2 SMNVEV (reference sequence). Trimming pared 0 bases from V and 0 bases from J, leaving 12 bases between. This CDR3 is 17 amino acids long. The CDR3 sequence is CASSLSDRGHSNQPQHF. The DNA for the CDR3 is TGTGCCAGCAGTTTATCGGACCGGGGACATAGCAATCAGCCCCAGCATTTT.

The chain uses TRBV6-5 and TRBJ1-2, with D possibly being TRBD1 (6 bases). This CDR3 contains 14 residues. The germline CDR1 and CDR2 sequences are MNHEY and SVGAGI. V was shortened by 4 bases and J by 7 bases, with 16 bases between the two germline ends. CDR3: CASSFKPGVRGYTF. The CDR3, as DNA: TGTGCCAGCAGTTTCAAACCAGGGGTTCGTGGCTACACCTTC.

This chain links TRBV6-5 with TRBJ1-1; 7 bases fit TRBD1. CDR3 size: 15 residues. The V gene's germline CDR1 is MNHEY and CDR2 SVGAGI. Losses at the gene ends were 4 bases for V and 0 bases for J; bases not matched to a gene: 5. The CDR3, as DNA: TGTGCCAGCAGTTGGACAGGAAACATGAACACTGAAGCTTTCTTT. Protein product: CASSWTGNMNTEAFF.

The chain couples TRBV27 to TRBJ1-1; D ambiguous. The CDR3 is 15 residues long. CDR1 is MNHEY, CDR2 SMNVEV, per germline (reference sequence). Trimming shortened V by 0 bases and J by 0 bases, and 8 bases separated the two germline ends. This chain's CDR3 is CASSLSPGMNTEAFF. The CDR3 nucleotides read TGTGCCAGCAGTTTATCACCGGGAATGAACACTGAAGCTTTCTTT.